The entry below gives a single T cell receptor beta chain sequence along with its context. Its antigen remains unidentified. The record originates from a study of identical twins. Study outcomes and limitations: Fewer insertions characterized abundant cord blood beta clonotypes, whereas memory repertoires showed none. There was more out-of-frame TCR alpha sharing in monozygotic twins than models estimated.

With V trimmed by 6 bases and J by 2 bases, 8 bases remained unmatched. CDR3 length equals 14 residues. Germline loops: CDR1 SQVTM, CDR2 ANQGSEA. MiXCR, applied by TCRdb to the 5' RACE reads, yields one record per CDR3 protein. Of roughly 250,000 distinct CDR3 sequences in the sample, 11% to 15% were seen once. This clonotype was obtained from a woman aged 18-29 years in good health. Sequencing was done on a sample of memory (CD45RO+) T cells sorted from blood. The chain links TRBV29-1 to TRBJ1-1; 8 nucleotides match TRBD1. The CDR3 sequence is CSVRQGASNTEAFF. The DNA for the CDR3 is TGCAGCGTCCGTCAGGGGGCCAGTAACACTGAAGCTTTCTTT.